The T cell receptor beta chain described here comes from a study of blood T cell repertoires in COVID-19. In the study overall: Samples representing acute and convalescent COVID-19 were sourced from the United States, Italy and Spain. The analysed material was cDNA or gDNA that came from T cells, B-cell-depleted T cells, or PBMCs.

The CDR3 runs 13 residues. V was pared by 4 bases and J by 3 bases, with 9 bases between. Per germline, CDR1 MNHEY and CDR2 SVGEGT. This study enrolled people aged roughly 18 to 89 from around 25 US geographic areas. A COVID-19 case was met by exposed participants within 2 weeks before study entry. The assay was immunoSEQ multiplex PCR, and TCRdb's table has in-frame clones only and misses some. The profile shows some 320,000 clones, 85% of them singletons. The genes are TRBV6-2 or TRBV6-3 and TRBJ1-1; perhaps TRBD1 as D (6 bases). This sequence was found in a woman in her thirties who had been exposed to COVID-19. Sequenced input: PBMCs or T cells enriched from blood (not recorded which). CDR3 nucleotide sequence: TGTGCCAGCAGTTGGGAGGGGGACACTGAAGCTTTCTTT. This sequence encodes CASSWEGDTEAFF.